This entry describes one T cell receptor (beta chain). The data were taken from a study of blood T cell repertoires in COVID-19. Study at large: Samples of COVID-19 (acute and convalescent) were obtained from the United States, Italy and Spain. The cDNA or gDNA used as material had been derived from T cells, B-cell-depleted T cells, or PBMCs.

As processed by the authors: By means of reference gene primer amplification, nucleated cell counts were estimated. Profiled with immunoSEQ multiplex PCR; TCRdb holds only in-frame clones, not every one. V and J calls and clone size are given by that table; D and trimming were obtained from the DNA. Of roughly 120,000 clones in the sample, approximately 87% were seen once. V trimming: 3 bases; J trimming: 0 bases; junction bases outside the gene matches: 13. Germline V gives CDR1 SGHKS, CDR2 YYEKEE (reference sequence). The CDR3 covers 20 residues. This TCR derives from a man aged 25 to 40 with acute or convalescent COVID-19. The chain links TRBV5-5 to TRBJ2-2, with 11 bases aligning to TRBD2. Sequencing was done on a sample of peripheral blood. CDR3 nucleotides: TGTGCCAGCAGCTCCACCCCCCCGGGTAGCGGGGGGGCGAACACCGGGGAGCTGTTTTTT. Its translation: CASSSTPPGSGGANTGELFF.